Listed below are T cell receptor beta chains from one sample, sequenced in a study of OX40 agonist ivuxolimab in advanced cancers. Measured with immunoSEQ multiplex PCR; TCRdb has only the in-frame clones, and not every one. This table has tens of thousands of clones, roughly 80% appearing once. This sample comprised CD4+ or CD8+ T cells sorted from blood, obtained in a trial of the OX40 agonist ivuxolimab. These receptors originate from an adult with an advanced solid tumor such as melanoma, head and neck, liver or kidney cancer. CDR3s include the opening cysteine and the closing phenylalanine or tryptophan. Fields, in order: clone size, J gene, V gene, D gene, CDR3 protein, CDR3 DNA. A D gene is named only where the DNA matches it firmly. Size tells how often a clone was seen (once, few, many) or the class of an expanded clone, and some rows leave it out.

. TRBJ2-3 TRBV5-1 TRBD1 CASSGPGGGSDTQYF TGCGCCAGCAGCGGGCCAGGGGGCGGTTCAGATACGCAGTATTTT
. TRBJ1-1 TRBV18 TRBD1 CASSPGQGGGNTEAFF TGTGCCAGCTCACCCGGACAGGGGGGTGGGAACACTGAAGCTTTCTTT
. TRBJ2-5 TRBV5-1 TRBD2 CASSLVASGVIETQYF TGCGCCAGCAGCTTGGTCGCTAGCGGGGTAATTGAGACCCAGTACTTC
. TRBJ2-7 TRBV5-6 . CASSLRGYYEQYF TGTGCCAGCAGCTTACGGGGGTACTACGAGCAGTACTTC
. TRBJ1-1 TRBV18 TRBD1 CASSPKQGGTEAFF TGTGCCAGCTCACCGAAGCAGGGGGGCACTGAAGCTTTCTTT
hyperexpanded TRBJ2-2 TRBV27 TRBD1 CASKPGQATGELFF TGTGCCAGCAAACCGGGACAGGCTACCGGGGAGCTGTTTTTT
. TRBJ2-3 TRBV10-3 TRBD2 CAISGQQGAGSTDTQYF TGTGCCATCAGTGGACAGCAGGGAGCGGGGTCCACAGATACGCAGTATTTT
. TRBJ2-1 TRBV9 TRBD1 CASSPRDSSYNEQFF TGTGCCAGCAGCCCTCGGGACAGCTCCTACAATGAGCAGTTCTTC
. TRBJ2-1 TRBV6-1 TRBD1 CASSEDPGGWNEQFF TGTGCCAGCAGTGAAGACCCAGGGGGCTGGAATGAGCAGTTCTTC
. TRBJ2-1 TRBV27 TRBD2 CASSGTSGGGPRGEQFF TGTGCCAGCTCCGGGACTAGCGGGGGGGGGCCCCGCGGTGAGCAGTTCTTC
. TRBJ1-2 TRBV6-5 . CASSYSTGALNYGYTF TGTGCCAGCAGTTACTCGACCGGGGCACTTAACTATGGCTACACCTTC